At least ten counts were recorded for the clone carrying this T cell receptor (beta chain). MiXCR was run by TCRdb on the 5' RACE reads, yielding one entry per CDR3 protein. The table records 65,000 to 85,000 distinct CDR3 sequences, 8% to 10% of them present only once. With 8 bases removed from V and 1 base from J, the gap between germline ends came to 33 bases. There are 22 residues in the CDR3. From germline, CDR1 is MNHNY and CDR2 SVGAGI (reference sequence). The data belong to a study of early T cells in non-severe SARS-CoV-2 infection. Sample: whole blood, taken at baseline. This rearrangement joins TRBV6-6 to TRBJ2-6; D gene uncertain. The clonotype comes from an adult who was a healthcare worker with PCR-confirmed SARS-CoV-2 infection or an uninfected control (not recorded which). The CDR3 here is CASHPLPKTTGFHQSGANVLTF. CDR3 bases: TGTGCCAGCCACCCTCTCCCCAAGACAACTGGATTTCACCAGTCTGGGGCCAACGTCCTGACTTTC.